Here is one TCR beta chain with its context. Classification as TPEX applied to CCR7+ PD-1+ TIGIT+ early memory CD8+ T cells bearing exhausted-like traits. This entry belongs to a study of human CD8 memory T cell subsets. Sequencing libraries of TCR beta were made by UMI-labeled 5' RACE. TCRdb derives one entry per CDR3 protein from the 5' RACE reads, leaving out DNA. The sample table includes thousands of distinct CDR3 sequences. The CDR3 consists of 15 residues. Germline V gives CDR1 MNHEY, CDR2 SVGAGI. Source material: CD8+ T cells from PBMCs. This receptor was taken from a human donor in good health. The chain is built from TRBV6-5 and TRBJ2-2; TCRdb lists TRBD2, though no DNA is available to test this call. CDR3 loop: CASKDAVSGTGELFF.